A single sample gave rise to the 3 T cell receptor beta chains below, sequenced in a study of T cell responses to AZD1222 COVID-19 vaccine. TCRdb keeps only in-frame clones here, not all; method: immunoSEQ multiplex PCR. This sample has some 90,000 clones; under 95% occur once, and the top ten carry roughly 5.6%. Sequencing was performed on peripheral blood, taken on day 0 of MenACWY control vaccination. The receptors come from an adult in good health.

J is TRBJ2-5 and V is TRBV7-3, with 8 bases identical to TRBD2. V was clipped by 6 bases and J by 2 bases; unmatched bases: 2. The length of the CDR3 is 13 residues. CDR1 SGHTA and CDR2 FQGTGA come from the germline V gene. This CDR3 reads CASRPSGQETQYF. The CDR3 DNA reads as TGTGCCAGCAGGCCTAGCGGGCAAGAGACCCAGTACTTC.

The chain carries TRBV18 and TRBJ1-2, with 9 bases that match TRBD1. The CDR3 covers 14 residues. With V trimmed by 4 bases and J by 3 bases, 3 bases remained unmatched. The germline V gene has CDR1 KGHSH and CDR2 LQKENI. In DNA form, the CDR3 reads TGTGCCAGCTCACTTCGGACAGGGGACTATGGCTACACCTTC. Amino acids: CASSLRTGDYGYTF. The variable domain in full, completed from reference TRBV18 and TRBJ1-2, reads NAGVMQNPRHLVRRRGQEARLRCSPMKGHSHVYWYRQLPEEGLKFMVYLQKENIIDESGMPKERFSAEFPKEGPSILRIQQVVRGDSAAYFCASSLRTGDYGYTFGSGTRLTVV.

The rearrangement joins TRBV27 to TRBJ2-7; 10 positions match TRBD1. The CDR3 contains 21 residues. Looked up from germline, CDR1 is MNHEY and CDR2 is SMNVEV (reference sequence). V was pared by 3 bases and J by 1 base, with 21 bases of the junction left unmatched. In nucleotides, the CDR3 is TGTGCCAGCAGTTTCCGTACGGTATCCCTCGGACAGGGGGGTAGGTCCTACGAGCAGTACTTC. Translated: CASSFRTVSLGQGGRSYEQYF.